These 30 T cell receptor beta chains came from one sample sequenced in a study of T cells after yellow fever vaccination. TCRdb independently ran MiXCR on the 5' RACE reads; one entry per CDR3 protein. The sample lists some 320,000 distinct CDR3 sequences, 8.5% to 10% seen once, with about 20% in the top ten. The source material was PBMCs, sampled on the day of the first yellow fever vaccination. These receptors originate from a man between 18 and 29 years old who received the YFV17D yellow fever vaccine.

The sample holds many counts of this clonotype. V gene TRBV5-6 combines with J gene TRBJ2-5; the D is unclear. V was clipped by 0 bases and J by 1 base, with 7 bases between them. Germline CDR1 reads SGHDT; CDR2 reads YYEEEE. The CDR3 loop spans 14 amino acids. CDR3 bases: TGTGCCAGCAGCTTGGTTAGGGCCCAAGAGACCCAGTACTTC. Protein product: CASSLVRAQETQYF.

This clonotype appeared a few times. The rearrangement joins TRBV6-6 to TRBJ1-1, with no clear D. The CDR3 is 11 residues long. V was shortened by 7 bases and J by 2 bases, with 5 bases between the two germline ends. The germline V gene encodes CDR1 MNHNY and CDR2 SVGAGI (reference sequence). The CDR3 reads CASKINTEAFF. In DNA form, the CDR3 reads TGTGCCAGCAAAATTAACACTGAAGCTTTCTTT.

This clonotype was observed a few times. V and J are TRBV4-1 and TRBJ2-5; tentatively, D is TRBD1 or TRBD2 (5 bases each). V dropped 0 bases and J dropped 5 bases, with 10 bases sitting between them. In germline, CDR1 is MGHRA, CDR2 YSYEKL. The CDR3 spans 14 residues. This CDR3 reads CASSQEEGKETQYF. As DNA, the CDR3 is TGCGCCAGCAGCCAAGAAGAGGGGAAGGAGACCCAGTACTTC.

V gene TRBV6-1 combines with J gene TRBJ1-2; a possible D gene is TRBD1 (6 bases). Germline CDR1 MNHNS, CDR2 SASEGT. The CDR3 totals 13 residues. V lost 6 bases, J lost 0 bases, and 8 bases lay in between. CDR3 protein: CASRTGPNYGYTF. The DNA of the CDR3 is TGTGCCAGCAGGACAGGACCTAACTATGGCTACACCTTC.

This clonotype has a handful of counts. The rearrangement uses TRBV6-5 and TRBJ2-3; 13 bases fit TRBD2. Germline values: CDR1 MNHEY, CDR2 SVGAGI. V was pared by 4 bases and J by 6 bases, with 7 bases of the junction left unmatched. The CDR3 length is 16 residues. The CDR3 DNA reads TGTGCCAGCAGTTTAGGACTAGCGGGGGTCGGTGATACGCAGTATTTT. It translates to CASSLGLAGVGDTQYF.

This clonotype has only a few counts. CDR3 loop: CASSQGGGFDGYTF. The CDR3 DNA is TGCGCCAGCAGCCAGGGGGGAGGGTTTGATGGCTACACCTTC. This chain uses TRBV5-1 with TRBJ1-2; TRBD1 agrees at 7 bases. After removal of 4 bases from V and 6 bases from J, the junction contained 9 bases not matched to a gene. This CDR3 region has 14 residues. The germline V gene has CDR1 SGHRS and CDR2 YFSETQ.

The rearrangement joins TRBV6-1 to TRBJ1-1; weak D call: TRBD1 (6 bases). Germline values: CDR1 MNHNS, CDR2 SASEGT. This CDR3 has 14 residues. The V gene lost 1 base and the J gene lost 5 bases, with 11 bases spanning the gap. Here the CDR3 DNA reads TGTGCCAGCAGTGAAGACAGGGTGCGAACTGAAGCTTTCTTT. This translates into CASSEDRVRTEAFF.

The V gene is TRBV5-1, the J gene TRBJ2-5, with D unresolved. The CDR3 loop spans 14 amino acids. Deletions cut 2 bases from V and 9 bases from J, with 17 bases between. The germline V gene encodes CDR1 SGHRS and CDR2 YFSETQ. CDR3: CASSFAARLTAQYF. The CDR3 DNA reads as TGCGCCAGCAGCTTTGCCGCTAGGTTGACGGCCCAGTACTTC.

J is TRBJ1-6 and V is TRBV7-6; D ambiguous. CDR3 length equals 19 residues. The germline gives CDR1 SGHVS, CDR2 FNYEAQ. Trimming removed 1 base from V and 11 bases from J, with 27 bases in between. The CDR3 loop is CASSLEAGRVEVRGAPLHF. DNA for the CDR3: TGTGCCAGCAGCTTAGAAGCGGGCAGAGTGGAGGTTCGTGGCGCACCCCTCCACTTT.

The V and J genes are TRBV20-1 and TRBJ2-2; 11 bases map to TRBD2. Trimming took 0 bases from V and 4 from J; bases not matched to a gene: 10. The germline gives CDR1 DFQATT, CDR2 SNEGSKA (reference sequence). There are 18 residues in the CDR3. DNA for the CDR3: TGCAGTGCTAGAGATGGGAATAGCGGGGGGGCGGGCACCGGGGAGCTGTTTTTT. Translated: CSARDGNSGGAGTGELFF.

As DNA, the CDR3 is TGCGCCAGCAGCCACCCAGGGACGGACTATGGCTACACCTTC. Amino acids: CASSHPGTDYGYTF. The gene calls are TRBV4-3 and TRBJ1-2; a weak D match, TRBD1 (5 bases). Germline CDR1 is LGHNA and CDR2 is YSLEER. V lost 3 bases and J lost 3, with 11 bases in between. This CDR3 comprises 14 residues.

This clonotype was counted only a few times. The rearrangement links TRBV15 to TRBJ2-5; tentative D call: TRBD2 (5 bases). The CDR3 sequence is 14 residues long. The germline V gene has CDR1 LNHNV and CDR2 YYDKDF (reference sequence). V was cut by 0 bases and J by 12 bases, with 17 bases left in between. CDR3 in amino acids: CATSRDLIRGPEYF. The CDR3 DNA sequence: TGTGCCACCAGCAGAGATCTTATCAGAGGGCCGGAGTACTTC.

This clonotype was detected a few times. This sequence joins TRBV7-9 and TRBJ2-1; 10 bases align to TRBD1. Per germline, CDR1 SEHNR and CDR2 FQNEAQ (reference sequence). Trimming at V came to 5 bases and at J to 4 bases, leaving 5 bases not matched to a gene. This CDR3 region has 15 residues. The CDR3 DNA follows: TGTGCCAGCAGCCCGGGACAGGGGTTTTACAATGAGCAGTTCTTC. This sequence encodes CASSPGQGFYNEQFF.

The sample holds a few counts of this clonotype. The CDR3 bases are TGTGCCAGCAGTCCCCACGGCGGCCAACCCTACGAGCAGTACTTC. It codes for CASSPHGGQPYEQYF. The genes are TRBV27 and TRBJ2-7; D gene unclear. This CDR3 is 15 amino acids long. V was cut by 5 bases and J by 2 bases, with 16 bases left in between. Germline CDR1 MNHEY, CDR2 SMNVEV (reference sequence).

The table lists this clonotype with a few counts. This chain connects TRBV5-4 to TRBJ2-3; D may be TRBD1 (5 bases). The V end was cut by 2 bases, the J end by 5 bases, with 15 bases between. CDR1 and CDR2 (germline): SGHNT, YYREEE (reference sequence). The CDR3 has 15 residues. CDR3 residues: CASSLSQGLVDTQYF. The CDR3 DNA is TGTGCCAGCAGCTTATCCCAGGGTTTAGTAGATACGCAGTATTTT.

The chain combines TRBV18 with TRBJ1-1; D is perhaps TRBD1 (6 bases). Germline V gene data show CDR1 as KGHSH and CDR2 as LQKENI. V was trimmed by 1 base and J by 3 bases, leaving 18 bases between them. The CDR3 covers 17 residues. The CDR3 DNA follows: TGTGCCAGCTCACCACTAGTGGGGGCGAGGGTGGACACTGAAGCTTTCTTT. Protein sequence: CASSPLVGARVDTEAFF.

The chain couples TRBV5-1 to TRBJ2-1; no definite D call. Germline CDR1 reads SGHRS; CDR2 reads YFSETQ. CDR3 size: 16 residues. The germline V and J ends were trimmed by 0 bases and 0 bases, with 10 bases remaining between them. The CDR3 here is CASSLVSSSSYNEQFF. Here the CDR3 DNA reads TGCGCCAGCAGCTTGGTTAGCTCGAGCTCCTACAATGAGCAGTTCTTC.

The chain joins TRBV6-4 to TRBJ1-6; D is perhaps TRBD1 (5 bases). Germline CDR1 is MRHNA and CDR2 is SNTAGT. Trimming pared 8 bases from V and 9 bases from J, leaving 35 bases between. This CDR3 comprises 20 residues. DNA of the CDR3: TGTGCCAGCGCCCCCCCCCTACTGGGGGATACGGCCTTAAGGGGTTCACCCCTCCACTTT. Its translation is CASAPPLLGDTALRGSPLHF.

This clonotype was seen only a few times. V and J are TRBV4-1 and TRBJ2-2; D is undetermined. V dropped 3 bases and J dropped 1 base, with 6 bases sitting between them. The CDR3 runs to 14 residues. CDR1 and CDR2 (germline): MGHRA, YSYEKL. The DNA of the CDR3 is TGCGCCAGCAGCCAGATAAGGAACACCGGGGAGCTGTTTTTT. It yields the protein CASSQIRNTGELFF.

J is TRBJ1-1 and V is TRBV6-1, with D perhaps matching TRBD1 (6 bases). The CDR3 length is 13 residues. Trimming stripped 7 bases from V and 7 bases from J, with 16 bases between. Germline CDR1 MNHNS, CDR2 SASEGT. CDR3 sequence (DNA): TGTGCCAGCATCCAAACAGGGATAGTTGAAGCTTTCTTT. This sequence encodes CASIQTGIVEAFF.

This clonotype was seen ten or more times. V usage is TRBV5-1 and J usage is TRBJ2-3; D might be TRBD2 (7 bases). V was shortened by 4 bases and J by 2 bases, with 17 bases between the two germline ends. Germline CDR1 and CDR2: SGHRS and YFSETQ. This CDR3 spans 16 amino acids. CDR3 coding DNA: TGCGCCAGCAGCCTGGGGGCCAGCGGGACCACAGATACGCAGTATTTT. It is translated as CASSLGASGTTDTQYF. Supplemented by reference TRBV5-1 and TRBJ2-3, the full variable domain reads KAGVTQTPRYLIKTRGQQVTLSCSPISGHRSVSWYQQTPGQGLQFLFEYFSETQRNKGNFPGRFSGRQFSNSRSEMNVSTLELGDSALYLCASSLGASGTTDTQYFGPGTRLTVL.

This clonotype occurred a few times. The V call is TRBV7-9, the J call TRBJ2-4; TRBD1 might be the D (5 bases). V dropped 0 bases and J dropped 1 base, with 10 bases sitting between them. Germline CDR1 is SEHNR and CDR2 is FQNEAQ (reference sequence). The CDR3 loop spans 16 amino acids. CDR3 region: CASSLASGLAKNIQYF. The CDR3 DNA reads TGTGCCAGCAGCTTAGCCTCAGGGCTGGCCAAAAACATTCAGTACTTC.

In this sample, this clonotype turned up many times. The chain couples TRBV5-1 to TRBJ2-1, with D unresolved. Looked up from germline, CDR1 is SGHRS and CDR2 is YFSETQ. The CDR3 sequence is 14 residues long. Trimming took off 4 bases at V and 7 bases at J, with 15 bases between the two ends. CDR3 nucleotides: TGCGCCAGCAGCCCCTGGACCGTGGGGAATGAGCAGTTCTTC. Translated, it gives CASSPWTVGNEQFF. Full variable domain (rest looked up from reference TRBV5-1 and TRBJ2-1): KAGVTQTPRYLIKTRGQQVTLSCSPISGHRSVSWYQQTPGQGLQFLFEYFSETQRNKGNFPGRFSGRQFSNSRSEMNVSTLELGDSALYLCASSPWTVGNEQFFGPGTRLTVL.

This clonotype showed up just a few times. The J gene is TRBJ2-7, the V gene TRBV5-6; the match to TRBD1 covers 9 bases. V was pared by 2 bases and J by 13 bases, with 10 bases of the junction left unmatched. The germline V gene has CDR1 SGHDT and CDR2 YYEEEE. CDR3 length: 13 amino acids. The CDR3 sequence: CASSFAKTGGLYV. The CDR3 bases are TGTGCCAGCAGCTTTGCAAAGACAGGGGGATTATACGTC.

This clonotype was seen more than once but under ten times. The chain employs TRBV4-3 and TRBJ2-3, with 12 bases lining up with TRBD2. The length of the CDR3 is 16 residues. V shed 2 bases and J 4 bases; nucleotides not matched to a gene: 4. Germline V gene lookup returns CDR1 LGHNA and CDR2 YSLEER. CDR3 bases: TGCGCCAGCAGCCAAAATCTAGCGGGGGGGGCAGATACGCAGTATTTT. It is translated as CASSQNLAGGADTQYF.

The J gene is TRBJ2-5, the V gene TRBV10-3; no definite D call. Germline values: CDR1 ENHRY, CDR2 SYGVKD. CDR3 size: 14 residues. The V gene lost 1 base and the J gene lost 2 bases, with 8 bases spanning the gap. The CDR3 sequence is CAISELGSQETQYF. The CDR3 DNA sequence: TGTGCCATCAGTGAGTTGGGAAGTCAAGAGACCCAGTACTTC.

This clonotype was counted at least ten times. The chain couples TRBV5-6 to TRBJ1-1; D remains ambiguous. Trimming left V 5 bases short and J 3 bases short, with 5 bases between. The germline gives CDR1 SGHDT, CDR2 YYEEEE. The CDR3 contains 11 residues. CDR3 sequence reads: CASRRDTEAFF. CDR3 sequence (DNA): TGTGCCAGCAGGAGGGACACTGAAGCTTTCTTT.

This clonotype has just a few counts. J is TRBJ2-6 and V is TRBV6-1, with D perhaps being TRBD1 or TRBD2 (6 bases each). Germline V lookup: CDR1 MNHNS, CDR2 SASEGT. Deletions cut 8 bases from V and 4 bases from J, with 12 bases between. The CDR3 is 14 amino acids. The CDR3 reads CASRGGLGANVLTF. The CDR3, as DNA: TGTGCCAGCCGAGGGGGGTTAGGGGCCAACGTCCTGACTTTC.

This clonotype was seen only a few times. This chain joins TRBV4-1 and TRBJ2-7; weak D call: TRBD1 (5 bases). V was trimmed by 0 bases and J by 7 bases, leaving 13 bases between them. The CDR3 spans 14 residues. Germline V gene lookup returns CDR1 MGHRA and CDR2 YSYEKL. As DNA, the CDR3 is TGCGCCAGCAGCCAAGAGGGCCAGGGCGAGGAGCAGTACTTC. It encodes CASSQEGQGEEQYF.

This clonotype was recorded many times. The chain is built from TRBV7-2 and TRBJ2-3, with D possibly TRBD2 on 6 matching bases. CDR3 length equals 16 residues. V was pared by 5 bases and J by 2 bases, with 17 bases between. The V gene's germline CDR1 is SGHTA and CDR2 FQGNSA. The CDR3 loop is CASSPYLTSYTDTQYF. In nucleotides, the CDR3 is TGTGCCAGCAGCCCATATCTAACTAGCTACACAGATACGCAGTATTTT. Based on the CDR3 plus reference TRBV7-2 and TRBJ2-3, the full variable domain is GAGVSQSPSNKVTEKGKDVELRCDPISGHTALYWYRQSLGQGLEFLIYFQGNSAPDKSGLPSDRFSAERTGGSVSTLTIQRTQQEDSAVYLCASSPYLTSYTDTQYFGPGTRLTVL.